A selection of T cell receptor beta chains follows, all from one sample in a study of T-cell memory formation after mild COVID-19. Using its own MiXCR run on the 5' RACE reads, TCRdb lists one record per CDR3 protein. The sample holds more than 450,000 distinct CDR3 sequences; roughly 18% are singletons and the top ten take around 12%. Sequencing input: PBMCs or a T cell subset sorted from them (not recorded which). All receptors derive from an adult woman who had mild COVID-19 (a few samples of this study predate the infection). Cell type and time point are not known. The CDR3 runs from the conserved cysteine through the conserved F or W. A D gene is named only where the DNA matches it firmly. Some rows mark clone size as missing; the rest say once, few, many or name a class of expanded clone.

TGTGCCAGCAGCTTCGACGGGGCAGTCTACAATGAGCAGTTCTTC	CASSFDGAVYNEQFF	TRBV5-5	TRBJ2-1	-	-
TGCGCCAGCAGCTTGGCAGGGGATCGAACTGAAGCTTTCTTT	CASSLAGDRTEAFF	TRBV5-1	TRBJ1-1	-	few
TGTGCCAGCAGCGAGGGAGGGGACAAACTGGGCGAGCAGTACTTC	CASSEGGDKLGEQYF	TRBV9	TRBJ2-7	-	few
TGTGCCAGCAGCTCTGACAGGGAAATGGGTGGCTACACCTTC	CASSSDREMGGYTF	TRBV12-3/TRBV12-4	TRBJ1-2	TRBD1	-
TGCAGCTGCGACGGTTATAACTATGGCTACACCTTC	CSCDGYNYGYTF	TRBV29-1	TRBJ1-2	-	few
TGTGCCAGCAGCGGACTAGCGGGAGAGGTGAAGACCGGGGAGCTGTTTTTT	CASSGLAGEVKTGELFF	TRBV9	TRBJ2-2	TRBD2	-
TGTGCCAGCAGCTTGTGGGACACTGAAGCTTTCTTT	CASSLWDTEAFF	TRBV7-2	TRBJ1-1	-	many
TGCAGTGCGGAGGAGGGCAGGGAGGGATTTTACCCTTCACCCCTCCACTTT	CSAEEGREGFYPSPLHF	TRBV20-1	TRBJ1-6	-	-
TGTGCCAGCAGTTTAGGCTCGGATGCTAACTATGGCTACACCTTC	CASSLGSDANYGYTF	TRBV12-3/TRBV12-4	TRBJ1-2	-	few
TGTGCCAGTATGACAGGGGGCTTTATGAACACTGAAGCTTTCTTT	CASMTGGFMNTEAFF	TRBV5-6	TRBJ1-1	TRBD1	-
TGTGCCAGCGGGGAGACTAGCGGGATCACAGATACGCAGTATTTT	CASGETSGITDTQYF	TRBV9	TRBJ2-3	TRBD2	-
TGCAGTGCGGACGGGACGGACTTGAGAGGAGCCAAAAACATTCAGTACTTC	CSADGTDLRGAKNIQYF	TRBV20-1	TRBJ2-4	-	-
TGCAGCGCATCAGGGACAGGTCTCTACGAGCAGTACTTC	CSASGTGLYEQYF	TRBV29-1	TRBJ2-7	TRBD1	once
TGTGCCAGCCGAATCTCTGGGGCCAACGTCCTGACTTTC	CASRISGANVLTF	TRBV12-3/TRBV12-4	TRBJ2-6	-	-
TGTGCCACCAGTGATTCTAGCGGGGACACCTACAATGAGCAGTTCTTC	CATSDSSGDTYNEQFF	TRBV24-1	TRBJ2-1	TRBD2	few
TGTGCCAGCAGCCCCCAATCCGTGGGGAGGAATGAGCAGTTCTTC	CASSPQSVGRNEQFF	TRBV7-3	TRBJ2-1	-	-
TGTGCCAGCGCCTCTCAGGGGACTAAAGCCAAAAACATTCAGTACTTC	CASASQGTKAKNIQYF	TRBV6-2/TRBV6-3	TRBJ2-4	-	-
TGCGCCAGCAGCCAAGGAAGAACAGGCGCAAACTATGGCTACACCTTC	CASSQGRTGANYGYTF	TRBV5-1	TRBJ1-2	-	many
TGTGCCAGCAGCTCCGCGGTAGCGGGCTACTACGAGCAGTACTTC	CASSSAVAGYYEQYF	TRBV27	TRBJ2-7	TRBD2	-
TGTGCCAGCAACAACCACCTAGCGGGAGCGGGGGTACTGACAGATACGCAGTATTTT	CASNNHLAGAGVLTDTQYF	TRBV7-2	TRBJ2-3	TRBD2	many
TGTGCCAGCAGCTTGTCCGACAGTACCGACGAGCAGTACTTC	CASSLSDSTDEQYF	TRBV5-6	TRBJ2-7	-	-
TGTGCCAGCAGTTTACGGGGGCGCTATGGCTACACCTTC	CASSLRGRYGYTF	TRBV12-3/TRBV12-4	TRBJ1-2	-	-
TGTGCCAGCAGCTTAGTACCCCAGACTAGCGGGAACCGCGATGAGCAGTTCTTC	CASSLVPQTSGNRDEQFF	TRBV7-9	TRBJ2-1	TRBD2	few
TGTGCCAGCTCACCTGGTGGACATCAGCCCCAGCATTTT	CASSPGGHQPQHF	TRBV18	TRBJ1-5	-	-
TGCAGCGTTGAAGAAGGTCTAGCGGGAGGTAAAGATACGCAGTATTTT	CSVEEGLAGGKDTQYF	TRBV29-1	TRBJ2-3	TRBD2	-
TGTGCCAGCAGCTTTACTTTCGTCGGGGATTCACCCCTCCACTTT	CASSFTFVGDSPLHF	TRBV7-2	TRBJ1-6	-	-
TGTGCCAGCAGCTCCCGGGGCCAAGCTCCCGGGGAGCTGTTTTTT	CASSSRGQAPGELFF	TRBV7-2	TRBJ2-2	-	-
TGCAGTGCTAGTCTTCCGGGACGGTATAATGAAAAACTGTTTTTT	CSASLPGRYNEKLFF	TRBV20-1	TRBJ1-4	-	few
TGTGCCAGCAGCCTTGACAGACGTCGAGAGCAGTTCTTC	CASSLDRRREQFF	TRBV7-8	TRBJ2-1	-	-
TGTGCCAGTAGCGGGACAGGGGGGATTATCATGAACACTGAAGCTTTCTTT	CASSGTGGIIMNTEAFF	TRBV19	TRBJ1-1	TRBD1	-
TGTGCCAGCAGCCCCCACAGTGAGGCAACCCAGTACTTC	CASSPHSEATQYF	TRBV9	TRBJ2-5	-	few
TGTGCCTCGGGCCAGGGTCCCACTAACTATGGCTACACCTTC	CASGQGPTNYGYTF	TRBV6-1	TRBJ1-2	-	-
TGTGCCAGCAGCCAAGTTTCTCTCAGGGCATCCCGCGAGCAGTACTTC	CASSQVSLRASREQYF	TRBV14	TRBJ2-7	-	-
TGTGCCTGGAGTGCGGACACTTTCCAAGAGACCCAGTACTTC	CAWSADTFQETQYF	TRBV30	TRBJ2-5	-	many
TGTGCCAGCAGCGGCCTCCTTTACGAGCAGTACTTC	CASSGLLYEQYF	TRBV9	TRBJ2-7	-	-
TGTGCCAGCAGCTTAGGCGTCCCAACAGATACGCAGTATTTT	CASSLGVPTDTQYF	TRBV5-6	TRBJ2-3	-	-
TGTGCCACCAGTGATCCCGGACAGGGCCAGTTCTTC	CATSDPGQGQFF	TRBV24-1	TRBJ2-1	TRBD1	few
TGTGCCAGCAGTGACTCTGAGGGGGGGGGTAATGAGCAGTTCTTC	CASSDSEGGGNEQFF	TRBV6-4	TRBJ2-1	-	few
TGTGCCAGCAGCTTAGTGGTGGGTCCCCTGAGGCCTGAAGCTTTCTTT	CASSLVVGPLRPEAFF	TRBV7-9	TRBJ1-1	-	-
TGTGCCTGGAGTGTAATCCGGGGGGGAAGCAATGAGCAGTTCTTC	CAWSVIRGGSNEQFF	TRBV30	TRBJ2-1	TRBD2	many
TGTGCCTGGAGTGGAGGGGTCAGAGCTGAAGCTTTCTTT	CAWSGGVRAEAFF	TRBV30	TRBJ1-1	-	few
TGTGCCAGCAGCACCACAGGGGTCTCCTACAATGAGCAGTTCTTC	CASSTTGVSYNEQFF	TRBV7-9	TRBJ2-1	TRBD1	-
TGTGCCAGCAGTTACTCGGTGGGGACAGGGGGTGGCGAGCAGTACTTC	CASSYSVGTGGGEQYF	TRBV6-5	TRBJ2-7	TRBD1	few
TGTGCCTGGACTCAAGGCAATGAGCAGTTCTTC	CAWTQGNEQFF	TRBV30	TRBJ2-1	-	-
TGTGCCAGCAGCGGGACAGGGTCTAGTAGCGAGCAGTACTTC	CASSGTGSSSEQYF	TRBV9	TRBJ2-7	TRBD1	few
TGCGCCAGCAGCCAAGATCGGTGGGCCGTCGGCGAGCAGTACTTC	CASSQDRWAVGEQYF	TRBV4-3	TRBJ2-7	-	-